This record looks at one T cell receptor beta chain sequence and its context. This clone turned up a few times. Its cognate antigen has yet to be identified. Base qualities are not provided; no much larger clone lies one nucleotide away. Sequences SEHNR (CDR1) and FQNEAQ (CDR2) are obtained from the germline V gene (reference sequence). Trimming at the junction amounts to 0 bases on V and 8 bases on J, and the germline ends lie 13 bases apart. Measured from the cysteine to the phenylalanine, the CDR3 is 15 residues long. CDR3 DNA is the only sequence kept; it has 45 bases, read in frame from the first base. The High Capacity cDNA Reverse Transcription Kit was used to reverse transcribe all of the isolated RNA, meaning that expressed TCRB transcripts were what got sequenced. Naive, central memory and regulatory T cell samples underwent deep immunoSEQ sequencing, averaging about 3.3 million total reads per sample. Sorted cells were lysed in RLT buffer and RNA was extracted with DNase-treated RNeasy Micro or Mini kits, depending on cell number. Each cell subset was processed separately to prevent cross-contamination, with patient and healthy donor samples processed together. TCRB sequences were amplified from cDNA with the immunoSEQ multiplex PCR, producing 87-bp fragments spanning the CDR3 region. Sequencing of the amplicons was done on the Illumina HiSeq platform. Regarding the original processing steps: PCR bias was corrected computationally using synthetic template baselines, and reads within Hamming distance 2 were collapsed, with unmergeable singletons discarded. By aligning reads against IMGT, V, D and J genes, CDR3 length, and insertions or deletions at six rearrangement sites were assigned. Within each subset, clonotype counts were normalized to sorted cell number, and only after that were true diversity and Gini coefficients computed with the tcR R package. The overlap coefficient, calculated on TCRB nucleotide sequences, was used to quantify repertoire sharing. As a proxy for the pre-selection repertoire, out-of-frame TCRB sequences from naive cells were analyzed. The table comes from immuneACCESS by way of TCRdb, which keeps in-frame sequences with V and J called. Part of the clones is missing from these tables; in studies checked, under half for an unresolved V gene and the rest for unknown reasons. V, J and clone size derive from that table, while D and trimming were established from the DNA sequence. This sample holds 300,000 to 350,000 clones; less than 20% were observed only once. The ten most abundant clones make up under 0.05% of the sample.

The sample belongs to a study of beta chain features in type 1 diabetes (dated by TCRdb to 2016 to 2019). Regarding the complete study: No differences in mean age, gender distribution, total cell number or subset yield were found between patients and healthy donors. A total of approximately 100 million sorted cells were examined across all samples, and the number of cells per subset was strongly correlated with RNA yield. The study compared TCRB repertoires of sorted circulating CD4+ T cell subsets between recently diagnosed type 1 diabetes patients and matched healthy donors. Whereas all 28 donors provided naive and central memory subsets, regulatory and stem cell-like memory subsets were isolated from just 8 patients and about 8 healthy donors.

What the research found in general, with its limitations: Only small numbers of individuals were included in the HLA sub-analyses, which left unresolved whether HLA type had any influence on TCRB rearrangement. Shorter templates might have been favored by PCR, but patient and control samples were amplified and corrected together, so both groups would have been affected equally by any skew. Because cDNA was sequenced instead of genomic DNA, highly expressing activated cells could be over-represented, though the groups showed no difference in activation or CD3 levels. Type 1 diabetes patients showed a moderate but significant shortening of TCRB CDR3 length in all four CD4+ subsets. Naive, central memory and regulatory TCRB repertoires appeared more similar among patients than among healthy donors. At VDJ recombination sites, type 1 diabetes patients had fewer insertions and more deleted nucleotides, which implies abnormalities in thymic rearrangement.

A single peripheral blood draw of around 120 mL on average was collected from each donor into heparinised tubes. A BD FACSAria II was used to sort naive, central memory, regulatory and stem cell-like memory CD4+ T cells with a panel that included CD45RO, CCR7, CD25, CD127, CD95 and CD27. Every sorted population had a purity above 95%. PBMCs were isolated immediately by Lymphoprep density gradient centrifugation and stained directly without culture. So that batch effects would be minimized, each experiment stained and sorted samples in pairs, pairing one healthy donor with one patient. The TCR originated in a woman aged 18-29 years in good health. This receptor chain uses TRBV7-9 and TRBJ1-4; the D gene is not confidently resolved. The sample was naive CD4+ T cells from blood. The label giving this sample's cell subset or site can be read as: true naive CD4+ T cells. The nucleotide sequence reads TGTGCCAGCAGCTTAGCCGGTAGTCGGGAGGAAAAACTGTTTTTT. This gives the protein CASSLAGSREEKLFF.